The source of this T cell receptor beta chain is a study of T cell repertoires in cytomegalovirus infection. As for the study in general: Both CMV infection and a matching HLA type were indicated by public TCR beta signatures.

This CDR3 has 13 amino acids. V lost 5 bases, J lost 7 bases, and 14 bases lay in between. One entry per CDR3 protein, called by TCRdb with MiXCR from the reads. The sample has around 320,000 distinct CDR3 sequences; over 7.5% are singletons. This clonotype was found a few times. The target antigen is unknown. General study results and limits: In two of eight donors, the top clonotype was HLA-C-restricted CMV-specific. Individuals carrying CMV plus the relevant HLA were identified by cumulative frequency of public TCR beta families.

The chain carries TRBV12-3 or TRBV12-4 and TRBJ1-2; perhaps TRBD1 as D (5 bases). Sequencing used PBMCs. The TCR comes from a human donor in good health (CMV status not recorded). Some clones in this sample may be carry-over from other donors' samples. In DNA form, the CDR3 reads TGTGCCAGCAGTCCGAATGGGGGAAGTGGCTACACCTTC. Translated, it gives CASSPNGGSGYTF.